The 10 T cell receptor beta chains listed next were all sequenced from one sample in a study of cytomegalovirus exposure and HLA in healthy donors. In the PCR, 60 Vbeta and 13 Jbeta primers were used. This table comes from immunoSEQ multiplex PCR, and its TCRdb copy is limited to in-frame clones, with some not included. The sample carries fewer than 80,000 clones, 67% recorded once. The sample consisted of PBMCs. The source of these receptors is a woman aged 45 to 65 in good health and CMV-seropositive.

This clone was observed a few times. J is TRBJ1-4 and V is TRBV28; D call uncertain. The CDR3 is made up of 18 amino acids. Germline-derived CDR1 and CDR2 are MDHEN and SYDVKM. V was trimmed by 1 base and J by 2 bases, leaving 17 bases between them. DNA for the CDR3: TGTGCCAGCAGTTTATTAGTCCAGACGAGGATGACTAATGAAAAACTGTTTTTT. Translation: CASSLLVQTRMTNEKLFF.

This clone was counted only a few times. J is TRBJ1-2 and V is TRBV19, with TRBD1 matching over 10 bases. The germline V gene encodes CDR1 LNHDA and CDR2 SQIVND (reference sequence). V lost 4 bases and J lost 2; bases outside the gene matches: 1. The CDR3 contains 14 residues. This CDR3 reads CASSRTGGNYGYTF. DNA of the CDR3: TGTGCCAGTAGTAGGACAGGGGGGAACTATGGCTACACCTTC.

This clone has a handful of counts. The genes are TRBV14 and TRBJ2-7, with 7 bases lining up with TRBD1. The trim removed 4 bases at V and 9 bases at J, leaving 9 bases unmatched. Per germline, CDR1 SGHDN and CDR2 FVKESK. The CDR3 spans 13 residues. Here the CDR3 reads CASSPKGAFGQYV. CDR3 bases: TGTGCCAGCAGCCCTAAGGGGGCTTTCGGGCAGTACGTC.

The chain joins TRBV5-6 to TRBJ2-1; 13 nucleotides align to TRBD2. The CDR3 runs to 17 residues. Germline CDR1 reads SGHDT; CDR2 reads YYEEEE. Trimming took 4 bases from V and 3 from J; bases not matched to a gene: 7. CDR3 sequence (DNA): TGTGCCAGCAGCGATGCCCGACTAGCGGGGGGCTACAATGAGCAGTTCTTC. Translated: CASSDARLAGGYNEQFF. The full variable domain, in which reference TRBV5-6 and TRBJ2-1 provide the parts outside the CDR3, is DAGVTQSPTHLIKTRGQQVTLRCSPKSGHDTVSWYQQALGQGPQFIFQYYEEEERQRGNFPDRFSGHQFPNYSSELNVNALLLGDSALYLCASSDARLAGGYNEQFFGPGTRLTVL.

The CDR3 spells CSALARNEQFF. The DNA for the CDR3 is TGCAGTGCTTTGGCCAGGAATGAGCAGTTCTTC. V is TRBV20-1 and J is TRBJ2-1; D uncertain. CDR3 length: 11 amino acids. The germline V and J ends were trimmed by 5 bases and 7 bases, with 9 bases remaining between them. From germline, CDR1 is DFQATT and CDR2 SNEGSKA (reference sequence).

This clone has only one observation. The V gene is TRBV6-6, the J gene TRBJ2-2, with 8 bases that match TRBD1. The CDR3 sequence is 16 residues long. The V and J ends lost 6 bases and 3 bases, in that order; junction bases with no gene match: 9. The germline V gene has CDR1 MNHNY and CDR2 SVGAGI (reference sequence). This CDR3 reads CASSYGQGLDTGELFF. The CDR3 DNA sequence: TGTGCCAGCAGCTACGGACAGGGACTCGACACCGGGGAGCTGTTTTTT.

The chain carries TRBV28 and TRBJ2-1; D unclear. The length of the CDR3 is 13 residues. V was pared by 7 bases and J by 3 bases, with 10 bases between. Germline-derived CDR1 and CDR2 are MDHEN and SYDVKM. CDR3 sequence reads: CASTGRLYNEQFF. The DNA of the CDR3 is TGTGCCAGCACTGGAAGACTCTACAATGAGCAGTTCTTC.

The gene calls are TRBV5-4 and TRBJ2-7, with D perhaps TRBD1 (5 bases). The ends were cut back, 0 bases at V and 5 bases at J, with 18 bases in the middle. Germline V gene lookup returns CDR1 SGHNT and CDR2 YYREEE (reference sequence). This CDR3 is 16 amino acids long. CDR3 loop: CASSLGGSSGLDEQYV. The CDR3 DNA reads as TGTGCCAGCAGCTTGGGCGGATCTTCAGGGTTAGACGAGCAGTACGTC.

CDR3 nucleotide sequence: TGTGCCAGCAGCCCGGGACTCTCGGGGGACACCATATATTTT. Its protein is CASSPGLSGDTIYF. The gene calls are TRBV7-9 and TRBJ1-3, with D possibly being TRBD1 (5 bases). V was pared by 5 bases and J by 8 bases, with 16 bases between. Looked up from germline, CDR1 is SEHNR and CDR2 is FQNEAQ (reference sequence). The CDR3 loop spans 14 amino acids.

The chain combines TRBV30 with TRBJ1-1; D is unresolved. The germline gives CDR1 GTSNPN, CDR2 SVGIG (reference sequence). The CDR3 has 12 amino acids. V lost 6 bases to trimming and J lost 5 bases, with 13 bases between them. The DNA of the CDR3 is TGTGCCTGTCAGAAGGAGAGAACTGAAGCTTTCTTT. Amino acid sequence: CACQKERTEAFF.